Listed below are T cell receptor beta chains from one sample, sequenced in a study of cytomegalovirus exposure and HLA in healthy donors. Assay: immunoSEQ multiplex PCR; the TCRdb copy retains only in-frame clones and omits some. The repertoire holds 200,000 to 250,000 clones, with roughly four fifths as singletons. The sample comprised PBMCs. These receptor sequences come from a woman between 40 and 50 years old in good health and CMV-seronegative. Each CDR3 is given with its conserved first and last residue. A D gene is named only where the DNA matches it firmly. The listing skips clone size in some rows; elsewhere it reads once, few, many or a size class.

V gene	J gene	clone size	D gene	CDR3 DNA	CDR3 protein
TRBV9	TRBJ1-3	-	-	TGTGCTAGCAGCTACCTACTGGGAAACACCATATATTTT	CASSYLLGNTIYF
TRBV6-5	TRBJ2-7	-	-	TGTGCCAGCAGCGACAGGAACGAGCAGTACTTC	CASSDRNEQYF
TRBV7-3	TRBJ2-1	-	TRBD2	TGTGCCAGCAGCTCGACTAGCGGAGCCGGGTATGAGCAGTTCTTC	CASSSTSGAGYEQFF
TRBV5-4	TRBJ2-7	-	TRBD2	TGTGCCAGCAGCTGGGGCGGGAGGCTCGGGGCATACGAGCAGTACTTC	CASSWGGRLGAYEQYF
TRBV11-2	TRBJ1-1	-	-	TGTGCCAGCAGCTTCCTAGCCCCAAAGACACCGAACACTGAAGCTTTCTTT	CASSFLAPKTPNTEAFF
TRBV10-1	TRBJ2-7	few	TRBD1	TGCGCCAGCAGTGAAACCGGGACAGGGGGCAAATACGAGCAGTACTTC	CASSETGTGGKYEQYF
TRBV5-5	TRBJ2-7	-	-	TGTGCCAGCAGCTTCGACAGTGTCTCTTCTAGGTACGAGCAGTACTTC	CASSFDSVSSRYEQYF
TRBV2	TRBJ1-5	-	-	TGTGCCAGCAACGTTCAAGGGGGAGATCAGCCCCAGCATTTT	CASNVQGGDQPQHF
TRBV30	TRBJ2-3	-	-	TGTTCTCAACATGAGGTTGGGACAGATACGCAGTATTTT	CSQHEVGTDTQYF
TRBV19	TRBJ2-2	-	-	TGTGCCAGTAGACTGGCCGGGGAGCTGTTTTTT	CASRLAGELFF
TRBV19	TRBJ2-1	-	-	TGTGCCAGTAGTATAAGTAGCGGAACCTACAATGAGCAGTTCTTC	CASSISSGTYNEQFF
TRBV4-2	TRBJ2-5	-	-	TGTGCCAGCAGCATGCGGAGAGGCGAGACCCAGTACTTC	CASSMRRGETQYF
TRBV7-7	TRBJ2-3	-	-	TGTGCCAGCAGCTTAGGTGCGGGACGGGGCACAGATACGCAGTATTTT	CASSLGAGRGTDTQYF
TRBV28	TRBJ2-1	-	-	TGTGCCAGCAGTTTAGACAGAATATTCTCCTACAATGAGCAGTTCTTC	CASSLDRIFSYNEQFF
TRBV5-4	TRBJ2-5	-	-	TGTGCCAGCAGCGACGCTACAGGGTTGTTGAGGGAGACCCAGTACTTC	CASSDATGLLRETQYF
TRBV7-9	TRBJ2-7	-	-	TGTGCCAGCAGCTTGCCGAGCTCCTACGAGCAGTACTTC	CASSLPSSYEQYF
TRBV28	TRBJ2-1	-	-	TGTGCCAGCAGTTTAAGTGGGTCAGGGGGGCGGATCTCCTACAATGAGCAGTTCTTC	CASSLSGSGGRISYNEQFF
TRBV27	TRBJ2-1	once	-	TGTGCCAGCAGTGGGGGGGCCTTTATCGGGAGTGTTAATGAGCAGTTCTTC	CASSGGAFIGSVNEQFF
TRBV18	TRBJ2-3	-	TRBD1	TGTGCCAGCTCCCCCAGGACAGGGGGCGAGGCAGATACGCAGTATTTT	CASSPRTGGEADTQYF
TRBV30	TRBJ2-2	-	TRBD1	TGTGCCTGGGGGGACAGGGAGCACGGGGAGCTGTTTTTT	CAWGDREHGELFF
TRBV9	TRBJ2-7	-	TRBD2	TGTGCCAGCAGCGTCCTTAGCGGGAGGGGCAACGAGCAGTACTTC	CASSVLSGRGNEQYF
TRBV5-1	TRBJ1-2	-	TRBD1	TGCGCCAGCAGCTCGACAGGGGGCTATGGCTACACCTTC	CASSSTGGYGYTF
TRBV6-6	TRBJ2-7	-	-	TGTGCCAGCAGTAAAGACCGGGGGGCGTACGAGCAGTACTTC	CASSKDRGAYEQYF
TRBV13	TRBJ2-3	-	-	TGTGCCAGCAGCTTAAGGAGCGCCACAGATACGCAGTATTTT	CASSLRSATDTQYF
TRBV10-2	TRBJ2-5	once	TRBD1	TGCGCCAGCTGGGAGACAGGGGCCCCCAAAGAGACCCAGTACTTC	CASWETGAPKETQYF
TRBV29-1	TRBJ2-1	-	TRBD2	TGCAGCGTTGCGGGAGAGCAACTAGCGGACCATAGCTCCTACAATGAGCAGTTCTTC	CSVAGEQLADHSSYNEQFF
TRBV27	TRBJ2-7	-	-	TGTGCCAGCAGTCTCGACGGAGGCTCCTACGAGCAGTACTTC	CASSLDGGSYEQYF
TRBV7-3	TRBJ2-3	-	-	TGTGCCAGCAGCCCGGAACCTACGACTGATACGCAGTATTTT	CASSPEPTTDTQYF
TRBV6-5	TRBJ1-1	few	-	TGTGCCAGCAGTTACGTGTGGCGGGGGGGAGGCACTGAAGCTTTCTTT	CASSYVWRGGGTEAFF
TRBV6-1	TRBJ1-2	once	TRBD1	TGTGCCAGCAGTGCATCGGTGGGACAGGGGGCGCATGGCTACACCTTC	CASSASVGQGAHGYTF
TRBV5-4	TRBJ2-5	-	TRBD2	TGTGCCAGCAGCTTGGTGGGACTAGCGGGAGGGGGAGAGACCCAGTACTTC	CASSLVGLAGGGETQYF
TRBV28	TRBJ1-1	-	TRBD1	TGTGCCAGCAGCGGGACAGGGGGAGGGATGAACACTGAAGCTTTCTTT	CASSGTGGGMNTEAFF
TRBV18	TRBJ2-7	few	TRBD2	TGTGCCAGCTCAAACGAGGGACTAGCCGACGAGCAGTACTTC	CASSNEGLADEQYF
TRBV5-1	TRBJ2-5	-	-	TGCGCCAGCAGCTTGGTCCAGGGGGGTGCAGAGACCCAGTACTTC	CASSLVQGGAETQYF
TRBV7-8	TRBJ2-5	once	TRBD1	TGTGCCAGCAGCCCGGGATCGACAGGGCGGTACCAAGAGACCCAGTACTTC	CASSPGSTGRYQETQYF
TRBV27	TRBJ2-7	-	TRBD2	TGTGCCAGCAGCCTAGCGGGGTTCTCCTACGAGCAGTACTTC	CASSLAGFSYEQYF
TRBV6-6	TRBJ2-7	few	-	TGTGCCAGCAGTTACGCGCAGGGATTTTCCTACGAGCAGTACTTC	CASSYAQGFSYEQYF
TRBV7-9	TRBJ2-6	-	-	TGTGCCAGCAGCTTGGCCTCAGGGGCTGGGGCCAACGTCCTGACTTTC	CASSLASGAGANVLTF
TRBV6-6	TRBJ2-1	-	-	TGTGCCAGCAGTTACTCCAGGGGCTCCTACAATGAGCAGTTCTTC	CASSYSRGSYNEQFF
TRBV9	TRBJ2-5	-	-	TGTGCCAGCAGCGAGAACAACAACGGGCAAGAGACCCAGTACTTC	CASSENNNGQETQYF
TRBV27	TRBJ2-7	-	-	TGTGCCAGCAGTTTGGACATCCCCTACGAGCAGTACTTC	CASSLDIPYEQYF
TRBV7-9	TRBJ1-5	-	TRBD1	TGTGCCAGCAGCTTGGACAGGGGGAACCAGCCCCAGCATTTT	CASSLDRGNQPQHF
TRBV5-1	TRBJ2-7	-	-	TGCGCCAGCAGCTTGGCACCAGGGGCCTACGAGCAGTACTTC	CASSLAPGAYEQYF
TRBV5-1	TRBJ2-1	-	TRBD2	TGCGCCAGCAGCCCCGGTCTAGCGGGAGATAAGCAGTTCTTC	CASSPGLAGDKQFF
TRBV5-1	TRBJ2-3	-	TRBD1	TGCGCCAGCAGCTTCACAGGGGGCACAGATACGCAGTATTTT	CASSFTGGTDTQYF
TRBV6-1	TRBJ2-7	-	-	TGTGCCAGCAAGGCTAGCGTAAGCTCCTACGAGCAGTACTTC	CASKASVSSYEQYF
TRBV9	TRBJ2-3	few	-	TGTGCCAGCAGCCCGACATTAGCGGTTAGCACAGATACGCAGTATTTT	CASSPTLAVSTDTQYF
TRBV30	TRBJ2-1	-	-	TGTGCCTGGAGTACGCGGGACCGTTACAATGAGCAGTTCTTC	CAWSTRDRYNEQFF
TRBV7-2	TRBJ1-5	-	-	TGTGCCAGCAGCCCCACAGGGATCCTCCAGCCCCAGCATTTT	CASSPTGILQPQHF
TRBV2	TRBJ1-1	-	-	TGTGCCAGCAGTGAATCTCAGGGGACTGAAGCTTTCTTT	CASSESQGTEAFF
TRBV2	TRBJ1-1	-	-	TGTGCCAGCAGTGAAGCGCTTCCGGGGGGCACTGAAGCTTTCTTT	CASSEALPGGTEAFF
TRBV28	TRBJ2-2	-	TRBD2	TGTGCCAGCAGTTTAGGGGCTGCGGGAGGGAACACCGGGGAGCTGTTTTTT	CASSLGAAGGNTGELFF